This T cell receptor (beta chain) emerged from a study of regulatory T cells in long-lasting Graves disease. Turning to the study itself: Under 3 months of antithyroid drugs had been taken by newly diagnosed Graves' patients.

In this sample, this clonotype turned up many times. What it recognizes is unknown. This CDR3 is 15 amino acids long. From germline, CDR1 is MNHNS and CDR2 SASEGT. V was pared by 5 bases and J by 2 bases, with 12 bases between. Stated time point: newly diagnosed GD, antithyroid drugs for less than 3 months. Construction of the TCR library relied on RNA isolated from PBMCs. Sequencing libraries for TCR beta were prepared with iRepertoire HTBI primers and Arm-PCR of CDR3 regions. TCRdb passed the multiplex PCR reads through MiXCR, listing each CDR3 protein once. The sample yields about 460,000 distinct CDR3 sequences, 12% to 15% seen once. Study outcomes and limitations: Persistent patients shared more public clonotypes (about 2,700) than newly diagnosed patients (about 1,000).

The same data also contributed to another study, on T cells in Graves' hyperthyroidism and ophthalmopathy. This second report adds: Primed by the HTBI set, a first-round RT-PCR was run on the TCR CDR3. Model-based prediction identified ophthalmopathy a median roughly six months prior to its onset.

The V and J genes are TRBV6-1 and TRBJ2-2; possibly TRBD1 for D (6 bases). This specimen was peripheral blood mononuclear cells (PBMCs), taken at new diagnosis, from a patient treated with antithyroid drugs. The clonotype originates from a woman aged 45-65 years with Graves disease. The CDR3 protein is CASSPQGRNTGELFF. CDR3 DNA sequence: TGTGCCAGCAGTCCACAGGGACGTAACACCGGGGAGCTGTTTTTT.